The 9 T cell receptor beta chains listed next were all sequenced from one sample in a study of technical replicates of blood from a few donors. Profiling relied on immunoSEQ multiplex PCR, and the TCRdb table lists in-frame clones only, not all of them. The table lists 40,000 to 60,000 clones, about 86% of them singletons, with 5.5% to 6.5% in the top ten. The sample was PBMCs. The receptors come from a human donor in good health. Some clones in this sample may be carry-over from other donors' samples.

This clone was detected only once. The J gene is TRBJ1-6, the V gene TRBV7-9; 10 nucleotides line up with TRBD1. The V gene end was trimmed by 7 bases and the J gene end by 11 bases; junction bases not matched to a gene: 11. The CDR3 loop spans 15 amino acids. The V gene's germline CDR1 is SEHNR and CDR2 FQNEAQ (reference sequence). CDR3 in amino acids: CASKTGGALKAPLHF. The DNA of the CDR3 is TGTGCCAGCAAGACAGGGGGCGCATTGAAAGCACCCCTCCACTTT. Combining the CDR3 with reference TRBV7-9 and TRBJ1-6 gives the whole variable domain DTGVSQNPRHKITKRGQNVTFRCDPISEHNRLYWYRQTLGQGPEFLTYFQNEAQLEKSRLLSDRFSAERPKGSFSTLEIQRTEQGDSAMYLCASKTGGALKAPLHFGNGTRLTVT.

The rearrangement uses TRBV4-1 and TRBJ2-3; possible D gene TRBD2, 6 bases. The V end lost 4 bases, the J end lost 6 bases, and 11 bases lay between the germline ends. The CDR3 sequence is 13 residues long. Germline V gene sequence: CDR1 MGHRA, CDR2 YSYEKL. The CDR3 sequence is CASSRGTSDTQYF. CDR3 DNA: TGCGCCAGCAGCCGCGGGACTTCGGATACGCAGTATTTT.

This clone has a single count. The rearrangement links TRBV19 to TRBJ2-4; TRBD1 matches 7 bases. This CDR3 has 13 residues. Trimming took 3 bases from V and 5 from J; bases not matched to a gene: 1. CDR1 and CDR2 from the germline V gene are LNHDA and SQIVND (reference sequence). This CDR3 is CASSMGTENIQYF. The DNA of the CDR3 is TGTGCCAGTAGTATGGGGACAGAAAACATTCAGTACTTC.

The V and J genes are TRBV27 and TRBJ1-2; TRBD1 matches at 9 bases. Per the germline V gene, CDR1 is MNHEY and CDR2 is SMNVEV (reference sequence). This CDR3 is 12 amino acids long. V was pared by 5 bases and J by 8 bases, with 3 bases of the junction left unmatched. CDR3 region: CASSPTGGGYTF. The DNA for the CDR3 is TGTGCCAGCAGTCCCACAGGGGGCGGCTACACCTTC.

The chain employs TRBV9 and TRBJ1-6; 7 nucleotides line up with TRBD1. Germline CDR1 and CDR2: SGDLS and YYNGEE. With V trimmed by 4 bases and J by 2 bases, 9 bases remained unmatched. The CDR3 loop spans 17 amino acids. CDR3 DNA: TGTGCCAGCAGCCCGACGACAGGGAAGGCCTATAATTCACCCCTCCACTTT. It yields the protein CASSPTTGKAYNSPLHF.

The chain is built from TRBV7-2 and TRBJ1-2; tentatively, D is TRBD1 (6 bases). V was clipped by 5 bases and J by 4 bases, with 11 bases between them. This CDR3 contains 13 residues. Germline CDR1 and CDR2: SGHTA and FQGNSA. The CDR3 nucleotides are TGTGCCAGCAGCGGACAGCTTGTCTATGGCTACACCTTC. The encoded protein is CASSGQLVYGYTF.

V is TRBV4-1 and J is TRBJ2-2; TRBD1 might be the D (6 bases). Trimming took 5 bases from V and 0 from J, leaving 13 bases between them. The germline CDR1 and CDR2 sequences are MGHRA and YSYEKL. The CDR3 consists of 16 residues. Here the CDR3 DNA reads TGCGCCAGCAGCTCCACAGGGCGGTCGAACACCGGGGAGCTGTTTTTT. Translation: CASSSTGRSNTGELFF.

V and J are TRBV4-1 and TRBJ1-1, with 7 bases that match TRBD1. Germline CDR1 MGHRA, CDR2 YSYEKL. This CDR3 contains 19 residues. The V gene end was trimmed by 0 bases and the J gene end by 0 bases; junction bases not matched to a gene: 13. CDR3 amino acids: CASSQDLVGQNIMNTEAFF. The CDR3 region has the DNA TGCGCCAGCAGCCAAGACCTAGTGGGACAGAATATAATGAACACTGAAGCTTTCTTT.

This clone was detected only once. CDR3 loop: CASSREGGPNTGELFF. The CDR3, as DNA: TGCGCCAGCAGCCGGGAGGGGGGACCGAACACCGGGGAGCTGTTTTTT. The gene calls are TRBV5-1 and TRBJ2-2, with 8 bases matching TRBD2. The CDR3 has 16 residues. V lost 4 bases, J lost 0 bases, and 5 bases stayed unmatched. Germline-derived CDR1 and CDR2 are SGHRS and YFSETQ.